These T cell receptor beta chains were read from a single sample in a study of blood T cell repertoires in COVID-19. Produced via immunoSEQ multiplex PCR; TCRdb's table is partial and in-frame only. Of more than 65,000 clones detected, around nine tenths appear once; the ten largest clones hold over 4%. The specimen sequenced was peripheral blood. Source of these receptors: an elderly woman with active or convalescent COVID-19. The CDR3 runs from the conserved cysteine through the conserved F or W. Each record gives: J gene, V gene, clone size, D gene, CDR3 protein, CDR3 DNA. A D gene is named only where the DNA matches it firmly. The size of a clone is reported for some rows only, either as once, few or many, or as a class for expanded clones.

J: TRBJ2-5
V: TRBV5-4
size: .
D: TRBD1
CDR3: CASSLAYRTGEETQYF
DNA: TGTGCCAGCAGCTTGGCCTATCGGACAGGGGAAGAGACCCAGTACTTC

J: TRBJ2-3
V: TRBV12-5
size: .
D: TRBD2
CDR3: CASGFPGLAGGHGGTDTQYF
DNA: TGTGCTAGTGGTTTCCCCGGACTAGCGGGAGGGCATGGGGGGACAGATACGCAGTATTTT

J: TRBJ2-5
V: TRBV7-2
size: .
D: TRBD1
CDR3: CASSLIGGLETQYF
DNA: TGTGCCAGCAGCTTAATAGGGGGCTTAGAGACCCAGTACTTC

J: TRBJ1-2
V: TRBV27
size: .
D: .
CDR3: CASSPQGSAYGYTF
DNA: TGTGCCAGCAGTCCCCAGGGATCGGCCTATGGCTACACCTTC

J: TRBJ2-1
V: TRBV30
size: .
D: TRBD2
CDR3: CAWRGLAHEQFF
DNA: TGTGCCTGGAGGGGACTAGCGCATGAGCAGTTCTTC

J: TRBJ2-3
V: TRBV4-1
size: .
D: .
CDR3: CASSQGPADFTDTQYF
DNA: TGCGCCAGCAGCCAAGGCCCAGCGGATTTCACAGATACGCAGTATTTT

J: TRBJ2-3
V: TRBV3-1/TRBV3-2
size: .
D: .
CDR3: CASSPRGSSRTDTQYF
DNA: TGTGCCAGCAGTCCTAGGGGGTCTAGTAGGACAGATACGCAGTATTTT

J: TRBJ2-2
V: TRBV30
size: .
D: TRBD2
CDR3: CAWRSEAGESNTGELFF
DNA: TGTGCCTGGAGGTCCGAAGCGGGAGAGTCGAACACCGGGGAGCTGTTTTTT

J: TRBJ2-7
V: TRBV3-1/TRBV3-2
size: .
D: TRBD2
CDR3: CASSLAGGPEQYF
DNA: TGTGCCAGCAGCCTAGCGGGAGGGCCCGAGCAGTACTTC

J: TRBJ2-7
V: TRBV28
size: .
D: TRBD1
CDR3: CASSPRGTGAYEQYF
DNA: TGTGCCAGCAGTCCCCGGGGGACAGGAGCCTACGAGCAGTACTTC

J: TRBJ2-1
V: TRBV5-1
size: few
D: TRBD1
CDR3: CASSFGTGDREQFF
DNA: TGCGCCAGCAGCTTTGGGACAGGGGATCGTGAGCAGTTCTTC

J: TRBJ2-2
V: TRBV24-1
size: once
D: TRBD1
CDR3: CATGRQGPPNTGELFF
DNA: TGTGCCACCGGGCGACAGGGCCCCCCGAACACCGGGGAGCTGTTTTTT

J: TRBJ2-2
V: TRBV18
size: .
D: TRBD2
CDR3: CASSPRLAGENTGELFF
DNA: TGTGCCAGCTCACCCCGACTAGCGGGGGAAAACACCGGGGAGCTGTTTTTT

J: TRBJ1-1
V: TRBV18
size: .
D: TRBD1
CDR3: CASSPRDRGDEAFF
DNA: TGTGCCAGCTCACCCCGGGACAGGGGAGATGAAGCTTTCTTT

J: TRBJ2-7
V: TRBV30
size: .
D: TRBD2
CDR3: CAWSPPGGEQYF
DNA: TGTGCCTGGAGTCCCCCCGGGGGGGAGCAGTACTTC

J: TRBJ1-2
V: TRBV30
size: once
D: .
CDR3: CAWSQQREYGYTF
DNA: TGTGCCTGGAGCCAGCAAAGGGAGTATGGCTACACCTTC

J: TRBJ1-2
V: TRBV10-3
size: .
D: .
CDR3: CAISAPSGTVNYGYTF
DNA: TGTGCCATCAGTGCTCCGAGCGGGACGGTCAACTATGGCTACACCTTC

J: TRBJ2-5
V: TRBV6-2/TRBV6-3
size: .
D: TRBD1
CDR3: CASSSPTGASHLTQYF
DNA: TGTGCCAGCAGTTCGCCTACAGGGGCTTCTCACTTGACCCAGTACTTC

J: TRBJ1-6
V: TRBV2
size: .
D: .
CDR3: CASTDRRSYNSPLHF
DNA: TGTGCCAGCACGGACAGACGCTCCTATAATTCACCCCTCCACTTT

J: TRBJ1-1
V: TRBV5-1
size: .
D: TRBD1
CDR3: CASSLGPETGGGEAFF
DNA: TGCGCCAGCAGCTTGGGGCCCGAGACAGGGGGTGGGGAAGCTTTCTTT

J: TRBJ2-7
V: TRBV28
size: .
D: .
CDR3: CASSPGQSYEQYF
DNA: TGTGCCAGCAGTCCTGGACAGTCGTACGAGCAGTACTTC

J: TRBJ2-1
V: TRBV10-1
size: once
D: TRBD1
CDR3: CASSPDRGLSYNEQFF
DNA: TGCGCCAGCAGTCCGGACAGGGGACTATCCTACAATGAGCAGTTCTTC

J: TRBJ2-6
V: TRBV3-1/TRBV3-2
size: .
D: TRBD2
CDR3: CASRTSGGPAGANVLTF
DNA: TGTGCCAGCAGGACTAGCGGGGGCCCCGCGGGGGCCAACGTCCTGACTTTC

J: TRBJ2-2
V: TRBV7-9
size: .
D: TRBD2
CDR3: CASSLTSGRSGGELFF
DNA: TGTGCCAGCAGCCTGACTAGCGGGAGGTCCGGCGGGGAGCTGTTTTTT

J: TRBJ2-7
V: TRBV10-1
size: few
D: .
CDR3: CASSESTVPYEQYF
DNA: TGCGCCAGCAGTGAGTCTACGGTTCCCTACGAGCAGTACTTC

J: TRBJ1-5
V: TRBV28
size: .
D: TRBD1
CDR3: CASSLPRTGLGNQPQHF
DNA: TGTGCCAGCAGTTTACCTCGGACAGGGTTGGGCAATCAGCCCCAGCATTTT